Reported below is one T cell receptor beta chain. Its matching antigen is unknown. The sample is drawn from a study of T cell responses to AZD1222 COVID-19 vaccine. For the study at large: Second doses were pooled across both intervals (about 4 or about 12 weeks). Study-wide points: White British ancestry dominated among donors, who included more females, and clonal diversity was possibly underestimated. Of spike-specific TCRs, nearly half reportedly target regions left unmutated in variants. Only a handful of AZD1222 recipients, several in all, had baseline seropositivity.

CDR3 size: 15 residues. Germline V gene sequence: CDR1 GTSNPN, CDR2 SVGIG (reference sequence). V was clipped by 1 base and J by 4 bases; unmatched bases: 5. Some clones are missing from TCRdb's copy, which holds only in-frame ones; the method was immunoSEQ multiplex PCR. The table lists tens of thousands of clones, just over 85% of them singletons. The material was peripheral blood, obtained on day 0 of AZD1222 vaccination. This receptor was identified in an adult in good health. The genes are TRBV30 and TRBJ2-2; TRBD1 matches 8 bases. CDR3 DNA sequence: TGTGCCTGGAGTGCCTTCAGGGGGCCCACCGGGGAGCTGTTTTTT. This sequence encodes CAWSAFRGPTGELFF.